This T cell receptor (beta chain) was obtained from a study of blood T cell repertoires in COVID-19. Method: immunoSEQ multiplex PCR; TCRdb's copy keeps in-frame clones and lacks some. The table lists approximately 200,000 clones, over 75% of them singletons. Per the germline V gene, CDR1 is LNHDA and CDR2 is SQIVND (reference sequence). The CDR3 totals 15 residues. Unmatched junction bases numbered 5, after V lost 6 bases and J lost 2 bases. This TCR came from a man in his forties who had recovered from COVID-19. The chain couples TRBV19 to TRBJ1-5; TRBD1 matches 9 bases. The material sequenced was PBMCs or T cells enriched from blood (not recorded which). The CDR3 DNA is TGTGCCAGTAGGGGGACAGGGCAACGCAATCAGCCCCAGCATTTT. Amino acid sequence: CASRGTGQRNQPQHF.